This entry lists 3 T cell receptor beta chains sequenced from one sample in a study of graft-versus-host responses after intestinal transplantation (dated by TCRdb to about 2021). Their specific antigens are unknown. Libraries were prepared through the immunoSEQ multiplex PCR assay. Not all clones reach the TCRdb copy of this immuneACCESS table, which keeps in-frame sequences only. Checked studies attribute under half of the gap to unresolved V genes and leave the rest unexplained. The sample yields 65,000 to 90,000 clones; roughly nine tenths were counted once. Together, the top ten hold approximately 2.7% of the sample. Taken with the paper, the label for time point translates to: cells obtained before transplantation from donor or recipient. Sequenced material: unstimulated CD8+ T cells sorted from spleen or lymph node cells, taken before intestinal transplant. Every receptor here comes from a human donor who received an intestinal transplant.

This sequence joins TRBV11-1 and TRBJ2-5; 10 bases line up with TRBD1. The CDR3 has 17 amino acids. The trim removed 5 bases at V and 3 bases at J, leaving 12 bases unmatched. Germline lookup yields CDR1 SGHAT and CDR2 FQDESV (reference sequence). The DNA of the CDR3 is TGTGCCAGCAGCCTCACCCCTCTCGGACAGGGGGAAGAGACCCAGTACTTC. Amino acid sequence: CASSLTPLGQGEETQYF.

The chain is built from TRBV27 and TRBJ2-7; TRBD1 agrees at 7 bases. The CDR3 is 13 amino acids. Losses at the gene ends were 8 bases for V and 4 bases for J; bases not matched to a gene: 8. Germline V lookup: CDR1 MNHEY, CDR2 SMNVEV (reference sequence). CDR3 coding DNA: TGTGCCAGCGTGGGGACAGACAGTTACGAGCAGTACTTC. This translates into CASVGTDSYEQYF.

This clone appeared once. The chain links TRBV2 to TRBJ2-7, with TRBD2 as a possible D gene (6 bases). V was cut by 2 bases and J by 3 bases, with 14 bases left in between. The CDR3 sequence is 15 residues long. Germline-derived CDR1 and CDR2 are SNHLY and FYNNEI. Here the CDR3 reads CASSEMRGILYEQYF. The DNA for the CDR3 is TGTGCCAGCAGTGAAATGCGGGGTATCCTCTACGAGCAGTACTTC.